This TCR beta chain came from a study of vaccination and CD4 T cells after COVID-19. About the study: SARS-CoV-2 was confirmed by nasal swab PCR; disease was mild in several, severe in one.

The treatment here: roughly 10-day PBMC culture with coronavirus spike peptide pools or control peptides (ViraFEST assay). The PCR-positive dates, March through December 2020, came before the US Alpha, Beta and Delta variants. CDR1 and CDR2 from the germline V gene are MDHEN and SYDVKM. V lost 6 bases, J lost 2 bases, and 10 bases stayed unmatched. CDR3 length: 16 residues. Sequenced with the Oncomine TCR Beta short-read assay was DNA taken from cultured CD4+ T cells. TCRdb reanalysed the PCR reads using MiXCR and keeps one entry per CDR3 protein. The table includes 9,000 to 15,000 distinct CDR3 sequences, over 65% detected once. Details on this clonotype: Its cognate antigen is unknown.

This receptor was taken from a human donor who had recovered from COVID-19. The chain has TRBV28 and TRBJ2-4; 7 bases are shared with TRBD2. Sequenced sample: CD4+ T cells from blood, cultured in vitro. The CDR3 here is CASSPWGRGPKNIQYF. The CDR3 DNA reads TGTGCCAGCAGCCCTTGGGGGAGGGGACCCAAAAACATTCAGTACTTC.